What follows are 27 T cell receptor beta chains derived from one specimen sequenced in a study of blood T cell repertoires in COVID-19. TCRdb's copy holds only in-frame clones and misses some; the assay was immunoSEQ multiplex PCR. The table records fewer than 65,000 clones, 90% to 95% of them present only once. The specimen sequenced was peripheral blood. These receptors came from a woman aged 60 to 75 with active or convalescent COVID-19.

The rearrangement uses TRBV28 and TRBJ1-1; D is ambiguous. V lost 1 base, J lost 4 bases, and 13 bases lay in between. The CDR3 is made up of 15 amino acids. Per germline, CDR1 MDHEN and CDR2 SYDVKM. The CDR3 here is CASSLFQAFFTEAFF. The DNA of the CDR3 is TGTGCCAGCAGTTTATTTCAGGCCTTCTTCACTGAAGCTTTCTTT.

The chain uses TRBV7-9 and TRBJ2-6; D gene unclear. Trimming shortened V by 0 bases and J by 1 base, and 10 bases separated the two germline ends. Germline V lookup: CDR1 SEHNR, CDR2 FQNEAQ (reference sequence). The CDR3 is made up of 17 amino acids. The CDR3 here is CASSLAPPQSGANVLTF. The CDR3 DNA follows: TGTGCCAGCAGCTTAGCGCCCCCACAGTCTGGGGCCAACGTCCTGACTTTC.

In nucleotides, the CDR3 is TGTGCCAGCAGTTTGAGCCAGGGTAGAGAAAAACTGTTTTTT. Amino acid sequence: CASSLSQGREKLFF. The V gene is TRBV28, the J gene TRBJ1-4, with D possibly matching TRBD1 (5 bases). Trimming took off 3 bases at V and 8 bases at J, with 13 bases between the two ends. Germline assignment: CDR1 MDHEN and CDR2 SYDVKM. CDR3 length: 14 amino acids.

The chain combines TRBV28 with TRBJ1-1; D call uncertain. V lost 2 bases, J lost 4 bases, and 8 bases lay in between. The germline gives CDR1 MDHEN, CDR2 SYDVKM. This CDR3 comprises 13 residues. The chain's CDR3 is CASSLVEGTEAFF. DNA for the CDR3: TGTGCCAGCAGTTTAGTAGAGGGCACTGAAGCTTTCTTT.

The chain recombines TRBV2 with TRBJ1-5; TRBD1 matches 7 bases. The CDR3 extends over 14 amino acids. Germline V gene lookup returns CDR1 SNHLY and CDR2 FYNNEI. V trimming: 6 bases; J trimming: 5 bases; junction bases outside the gene matches: 7. The CDR3: CASSPEDRHQPQHF. CDR3 bases: TGTGCCAGCAGCCCTGAGGACAGGCATCAGCCCCAGCATTTT.

V and J are TRBV28 and TRBJ2-1, with D maybe TRBD1 (5 bases). The CDR3 consists of 12 residues. Germline V gives CDR1 MDHEN, CDR2 SYDVKM. V lost 5 bases and J 9 bases, leaving 11 bases between the germline ends. This CDR3 reads CASSRRGSEQFF. CDR3 nucleotide sequence: TGTGCCAGCAGTCGTAGGGGAAGTGAGCAGTTCTTC.

This chain links TRBV19 with TRBJ1-2; D possibly corresponds to TRBD1 (6 bases). The CDR3 totals 15 residues. Trimming removed 7 bases from V and 0 bases from J, with 15 bases in between. The germline V gene has CDR1 LNHDA and CDR2 SQIVND (reference sequence). CDR3 sequence reads: CASTRAGTSNYGYTF. For the CDR3, the DNA is TGTGCCAGTACTCGCGCCGGGACATCTAACTATGGCTACACCTTC. Supplemented by reference TRBV19 and TRBJ1-2, the full variable domain reads DGGITQSPKYLFRKEGQNVTLSCEQNLNHDAMYWYRQDPGQGLRLIYYSQIVNDFQKGDIAEGYSVSREKKESFPLTVTSAQKNPTAFYLCASTRAGTSNYGYTFGSGTRLTVV.

The rearrangement links TRBV18 to TRBJ2-7; D may be TRBD1 (6 bases). This CDR3 spans 12 amino acids. The V gene's germline CDR1 is KGHSH and CDR2 LQKENI. V was cut by 6 bases and J by 5 bases, with 11 bases left in between. CDR3 in DNA: TGTGCCAGCTCCCAAACAGGGAACGAGCAGTACTTC. Protein: CASSQTGNEQYF.

The V and J genes are TRBV7-9 and TRBJ2-5; D not certain. This CDR3 spans 14 amino acids. Germline loops: CDR1 SEHNR, CDR2 FQNEAQ (reference sequence). Trimming cost V 1 base and J 4 bases, with 10 bases left between them. DNA of the CDR3: TGTGCCAGCAGCTTAGATCCGGAGCGAGAGACCCAGTACTTC. It specifies CASSLDPERETQYF.

The J gene is TRBJ1-5, the V gene TRBV10-3; 9 nucleotides match TRBD1. The CDR3 length is 15 residues. The V gene's germline CDR1 is ENHRY and CDR2 SYGVKD. V trimming: 4 bases; J trimming: 4 bases; junction bases outside the gene matches: 5. The CDR3 DNA reads as TGTGCCATCAGTGGTGGACAGGGGTTTAATCAGCCCCAGCATTTT. This translates into CAISGGQGFNQPQHF.

The V and J genes are TRBV18 and TRBJ1-4; TRBD1 matches 9 bases. This CDR3 spans 15 amino acids. With 3 bases clipped from V and 5 bases from J, the junction kept 4 bases outside the gene matches. In germline, CDR1 is KGHSH, CDR2 LQKENI. Here the CDR3 DNA reads TGTGCCAGCTCACCTACCGGGACAGGGAATGAAAAACTGTTTTTT. It is translated as CASSPTGTGNEKLFF.

This clone was counted a single time. The chain carries TRBV28 and TRBJ1-3; tentative D call: TRBD1 (6 bases). This CDR3 comprises 17 residues. V dropped 3 bases and J dropped 0 bases, with 15 bases sitting between them. Germline V lookup: CDR1 MDHEN, CDR2 SYDVKM. The CDR3 region is CASSLTPDSSSGNTIYF. In DNA form, the CDR3 reads TGTGCCAGCAGTTTGACCCCGGACAGCTCCTCTGGAAACACCATATATTTT.

The V and J genes are TRBV6-2 or TRBV6-3 and TRBJ1-1, with D possibly matching TRBD1 (6 bases). V was pared by 2 bases and J by 0 bases, with 22 bases between. The CDR3 consists of 19 residues. From germline, CDR1 is MNHEY and CDR2 SVGEGT. The CDR3 DNA is TGTGCCAGCAGTTACGATGAATTGGGGGGGCCGGGAATGAACACTGAAGCTTTCTTT. Its protein is CASSYDELGGPGMNTEAFF.

This chain links TRBV25-1 with TRBJ2-3; TRBD2 is a possible D gene (5 bases). The CDR3 length is 16 residues. V lost 0 bases to trimming and J lost 2 bases, with 12 bases between them. Germline V gene sequence: CDR1 MGHDK, CDR2 SYGVNS. The CDR3 protein is CASSEYRGFDTDTQYF. Here the CDR3 DNA reads TGTGCCAGCAGTGAATACCGGGGATTTGACACAGATACGCAGTATTTT. The variable domain in full, completed from reference TRBV25-1 and TRBJ2-3, reads EADIYQTPRYLVIGTGKKITLECSQTMGHDKMYWYQQDPGMELHLIHYSYGVNSTEKGDLSSESTVSRIRTEHFPLTLESARPSHTSQYLCASSEYRGFDTDTQYFGPGTRLTVL.

This clone came up once. This sequence joins TRBV9 and TRBJ2-7; 11 positions agree with TRBD2. CDR1 SGDLS and CDR2 YYNGEE come from the germline V gene. The CDR3 is 15 residues long. After removal of 2 bases from V and 6 bases from J, the junction contained 7 bases not matched to a gene. The CDR3 reads CASSVRLAGLCEQYF. The CDR3 DNA sequence: TGTGCCAGCAGCGTGCGACTAGCGGGGTTGTGCGAGCAGTACTTC.

The chain links TRBV20-1 to TRBJ2-7; D not certain. The V end lost 3 bases, the J end lost 3 bases, and 9 bases lay between the germline ends. Germline assignment: CDR1 DFQATT and CDR2 SNEGSKA (reference sequence). This CDR3 contains 12 residues. CDR3 DNA: TGCAGTGCTAGTGAACAAATCTACGAGCAGTACTTC. Protein product: CSASEQIYEQYF.

CDR3 region: CASSLRHGTRAEAFF. Here the CDR3 DNA reads TGTGCCAGCAGCTTAAGACACGGGACAAGAGCTGAAGCTTTCTTT. The chain recombines TRBV7-3 with TRBJ1-1; D may be TRBD1 (6 bases). The CDR3 is made up of 15 amino acids. Trimming took off 1 base at V and 6 bases at J, with 15 bases between the two ends. In germline, CDR1 is SGHTA, CDR2 FQGTGA.

This chain joins TRBV7-3 and TRBJ2-3; D perhaps matches TRBD1 (6 bases). Trimming shortened V by 5 bases and J by 11 bases, and 23 bases separated the two germline ends. CDR3 length equals 15 residues. The germline V gene has CDR1 SGHTA and CDR2 FQGTGA. DNA of the CDR3: TGTGCCAGCAGCCTGGACAGCCAGACTACGGGTGAGCAGTATTTT. This translates into CASSLDSQTTGEQYF.

The chain couples TRBV6-5 to TRBJ1-2; TRBD1 agrees at 8 bases. Germline trimming cut 0 bases from V and 8 bases from J; bases unmatched to any gene: 8. Germline CDR1 and CDR2: MNHEY and SVGAGI. The CDR3 extends over 15 amino acids. This CDR3 reads CASSYSLTGGDGYTF. CDR3 bases: TGTGCCAGCAGTTACTCGTTAACAGGGGGTGACGGCTACACCTTC.

The rearrangement links TRBV10-3 to TRBJ1-3; 7 bases are shared with TRBD1. CDR1 ENHRY and CDR2 SYGVKD come from the germline V gene. The CDR3 has 14 residues. V was clipped by 7 bases and J by 1 base; unmatched bases: 4. The CDR3 sequence is CAITATGSGNTIYF. CDR3 sequence (DNA): TGTGCCATCACTGCGACAGGGTCTGGAAACACCATATATTTT.

The rearrangement joins TRBV19 to TRBJ2-3; TRBD2 matches at 10 bases. The CDR3 has 16 amino acids. J was trimmed by 4 bases and V by 5 bases; bases with no gene match: 9. CDR1 is LNHDA and CDR2 is SQIVND in the germline V gene (reference sequence). The CDR3 DNA reads TGTGCCAGTAGTTTCCCTAGCGGGAGAAACCCAGATACGCAGTATTTT. Translating gives CASSFPSGRNPDTQYF.

The chain couples TRBV5-1 to TRBJ2-7; a possible D gene is TRBD2 (6 bases). V lost 5 bases to trimming and J lost 2 bases, with 23 bases between them. CDR1 SGHRS and CDR2 YFSETQ come from the germline V gene. The CDR3 is 17 amino acids. In nucleotides, the CDR3 is TGCGCCAGCAGGGCGGGGTCCCAAGGTTCGCCTACCTACGAGCAGTACTTC. Residues: CASRAGSQGSPTYEQYF.

This chain links TRBV4-3 with TRBJ1-1; D not certain. This CDR3 is built from 15 residues. The germline CDR1 and CDR2 sequences are LGHNA and YSLEER. Trimming stripped 0 bases from V and 12 bases from J, with 20 bases between. The CDR3 nucleotides are TGCGCCAGCAGCCAAGATATGGGAGGCTTCGGTGTACCTTTCTTT. It is translated as CASSQDMGGFGVPFF.

The chain recombines TRBV19 with TRBJ1-1; TRBD1 matches at 8 bases. The CDR3 extends over 14 amino acids. Trimming removed 9 bases from V and 1 base from J; junction bases left unmatched: 7. The germline gives CDR1 LNHDA, CDR2 SQIVND (reference sequence). The CDR3 region is CASGQGLGNTEAFF. As DNA, the CDR3 is TGTGCCAGCGGACAGGGATTGGGGAACACTGAAGCTTTCTTT.

The gene calls are TRBV12-5 and TRBJ1-5; D remains ambiguous. CDR3 size: 12 residues. V lost 7 bases and J lost 0, with 4 bases in between. Germline loops: CDR1 LGHNT, CDR2 FRNRAP. The CDR3 loop reads CASAYSNQPQHF. CDR3 DNA sequence: TGTGCTAGTGCTTATAGCAATCAGCCCCAGCATTTT.

The rearrangement links TRBV28 to TRBJ2-2; D is perhaps TRBD1 (5 bases). This CDR3 contains 15 residues. Trimming shortened V by 10 bases and J by 1 base, and 16 bases separated the two germline ends. Germline lookup yields CDR1 MDHEN and CDR2 SYDVKM. Written as DNA, the CDR3 is TGTGCCACCTCCTCAAGACAGATGAACACCGGGGAGCTGTTTTTT. This codes for CATSSRQMNTGELFF. The full variable domain, its missing parts supplied by reference TRBV28 and TRBJ2-2, is DVKVTQSSRYLVKRTGEKVFLECVQDMDHENMFWYRQDPGLGLRLIYFSYDVKMKEKGDIPEGYSVSREKKERFSLILESASTNQTSMYLCATSSRQMNTGELFFGEGSRLTVL.

This clone was seen only a few times. The chain joins TRBV19 to TRBJ1-5; TRBD1 matches 11 bases. CDR1 and CDR2 (germline): LNHDA, SQIVND (reference sequence). Trimming cost V 1 base and J 11 bases; bases outside gene matches: 4. The length of the CDR3 is 14 residues. CDR3 nucleotide sequence: TGTGCCAGTAGTATAGGGACAGGGGGCATGTCCCAGCATTTT. Amino acids: CASSIGTGGMSQHF.